The source of this T cell receptor (beta chain) is a study of metastatic and nonmetastatic thyroid tumors. The overall study: Where malignant and benign thyroid patients were concerned, repertoires were compared across blood and tumor or nodule tissue.

Original processing notes: The study's classifier, a distant-metastasis tool for papillary thyroid cancer, was built using CDR3 differences across clinicopathological groups. TCRdb reanalyzed the PCR reads via MiXCR. The V and J calls come from TCRdb's annotation, not from the publication. The sample gives some 64,000 clones, just over 4% of which show up once; about a fifth is in the top ten. The ends lost 3 bases at V and 5 bases at J; junction bases unmatched: 5. Germline lookup yields CDR1 KGHSH and CDR2 LQKENI. The CDR3 is 14 amino acids. Among the patients, none had received any treatment before thyroid surgery. General observations from the study: According to reports, the diversity of TCR beta was significantly higher in malignant thyroid tumors than in benign nodules, and this held in both blood and tumor samples.

This clone was seen at least ten times. Antigen specificity is unknown. The sample taken for sequencing was blood. The rearrangement uses TRBV18 and TRBJ2-7; 9 nucleotides align to TRBD1. This sequence originates from a female donor with papillary thyroid cancer or a benign thyroid nodule (not recorded which). Some clones in this sample may be carry-over from other donors' samples. For the CDR3, the DNA is TGTGCCAGCTCACCTACAGGGGGCCTCGACGAGCAGTACTTC. Its translation: CASSPTGGLDEQYF.